A single sample gave rise to the 20 T cell receptor beta chains below, sequenced in a study of T cells in localized non-small cell lung cancer. The data were produced by immunoSEQ multiplex PCR, yet TCRdb's version contains in-frame clones alone and is incomplete. The sample lists tens of thousands of clones, about 83% occurring once. The specimen was peripheral blood, collected before any cancer treatment. All receptors come from a female donor older than 55 with stage II squamous cell lung carcinoma.

The rearrangement joins TRBV4-1 to TRBJ2-5; D may correspond to TRBD1 or TRBD2 (5 bases each). With 0 bases removed from V and 2 bases from J, the gap between germline ends came to 13 bases. The germline V gene encodes CDR1 MGHRA and CDR2 YSYEKL. The CDR3 runs to 16 residues. This CDR3 reads CASSQDMTGLQETQYF. The CDR3 DNA reads TGCGCCAGCAGCCAAGATATGACGGGGCTACAAGAGACCCAGTACTTC.

Comments on this clone: A read error may account for a junction end that differs from germline. Written as DNA, the CDR3 is TGTGCCAGTAGCTGGGACACTGAAGCTTTCTTT. This encodes CASSWDTEAFF. The chain combines TRBV7-8 with TRBJ1-1; D not resolved. The germline gives CDR1 SGHVS, CDR2 FQNEAQ. The CDR3 length is 11 residues.

J is TRBJ2-5 and V is TRBV15, with D unclear. The CDR3 is 16 residues long. V was trimmed by 1 base and J by 7 bases, leaving 19 bases between them. Germline V gene sequence: CDR1 LNHNV, CDR2 YYDKDF (reference sequence). The chain's CDR3 is CATSRGSSGGIWTQYF. In nucleotides, the CDR3 is TGTGCCACCAGCAGAGGGTCCTCTGGCGGTATCTGGACCCAGTACTTC.

The chain has TRBV1 and TRBJ2-7; TRBD2 is taken as the D call from the table, unchecked against the DNA. TRBV1 is assigned pseudogene status. The CDR3 is 19 amino acids. In nucleotides, the CDR3 is TGCACCAGCAGCCAACCTCGGACTAGCGGGGGGCTCTCCCCTTACGAGCAGTACTTC. It translates to CTSSQPRTSGGLSPYEQYF.

V gene TRBV6-5 combines with J gene TRBJ2-1, with unresolved D. V dropped 2 bases and J dropped 8 bases, with 13 bases sitting between them. The V gene's germline CDR1 is MNHEY and CDR2 SVGAGI. This CDR3 spans 14 amino acids. CDR3 nucleotide sequence: TGTGCCAGCAGTTACGGCAGGTCAATGCATGAGCAGTTCTTC. Protein product: CASSYGRSMHEQFF.

This chain links TRBV7-2 with TRBJ2-5, with 8 nucleotides matching TRBD1. The CDR3 has 15 amino acids. V was pared by 5 bases and J by 2 bases, with 7 bases of the junction left unmatched. Germline V gives CDR1 SGHTA, CDR2 FQGNSA. The CDR3 loop is CASSQVQGGQETQYF. As DNA, the CDR3 is TGTGCCAGCAGCCAAGTACAGGGGGGACAAGAGACCCAGTACTTC.

V usage is TRBV4-1 and J usage is TRBJ1-4; possibly TRBD1 for D (6 bases). The CDR3 totals 16 residues. V shed 5 bases and J shed 3 bases, with 16 bases lying between them. CDR1 MGHRA and CDR2 YSYEKL come from the germline V gene. DNA for the CDR3: TGCGCCAGCAGCGCCAATCCAACAGGGCCTAATGAAAAACTGTTTTTT. Translation gives CASSANPTGPNEKLFF.

The V call is TRBV27, the J call TRBJ2-1; D may be TRBD2 (5 bases). Germline V gives CDR1 MNHEY, CDR2 SMNVEV (reference sequence). Trimming took off 6 bases at V and 6 bases at J, with 12 bases between the two ends. This CDR3 region has 13 residues. The CDR3 region is CASRRTGVNEQFF. The DNA of the CDR3 is TGTGCCAGCAGACGGACTGGGGTCAATGAGCAGTTCTTC.

The chain employs TRBV5-1 and TRBJ1-6, with 9 bases fitting TRBD1. The CDR3 loop spans 17 amino acids. The germline gives CDR1 SGHRS, CDR2 YFSETQ. Trimming removed 2 bases from V and 3 bases from J; junction bases left unmatched: 6. The DNA of the CDR3 is TGCGCCAGCAGCTTCGGACAGGGGTTAAACTATAATTCACCCCTCCACTTT. Translating gives CASSFGQGLNYNSPLHF.

The chain recombines TRBV5-1 with TRBJ2-2; a weak D match, TRBD2 (5 bases). Trimming took off 2 bases at V and 0 bases at J, with 11 bases between the two ends. Looked up from germline, CDR1 is SGHRS and CDR2 is YFSETQ. The CDR3 covers 16 residues. The chain's CDR3 is CASSLTPGSNTGELFF. CDR3 sequence (DNA): TGCGCCAGCAGCTTAACACCGGGGTCGAACACCGGGGAGCTGTTTTTT.

This rearrangement joins TRBV5-1 to TRBJ2-7; no definite D call. V lost 0 bases and J lost 3, with 7 bases in between. Germline CDR1 and CDR2: SGHRS and YFSETQ. CDR3 length: 13 amino acids. CDR3 sequence reads: CASSLGHDYEQYF. CDR3 in DNA: TGCGCCAGCAGCTTGGGACACGACTACGAGCAGTACTTC.

This clone was recorded once. The chain has TRBV2 and TRBJ2-1, with D uncertain. Per the germline V gene, CDR1 is SNHLY and CDR2 is FYNNEI. This CDR3 contains 11 residues. Trimming shortened V by 7 bases and J by 6 bases, and 7 bases separated the two germline ends. In nucleotides, the CDR3 is TGTGCCAGCAATGGCGCCAATGAGCAGTTCTTC. This sequence encodes CASNGANEQFF.

V and J are TRBV4-1 and TRBJ2-1; 9 nucleotides align to TRBD2. The CDR3 totals 17 residues. Germline lookup yields CDR1 MGHRA and CDR2 YSYEKL. V shed 1 base and J 7 bases; nucleotides not matched to a gene: 11. CDR3 nucleotides: TGCGCCAGCAGCCAAGGTCCTCGGGCGGGGGGGAAGAATGAGCAGTTCTTC. Its protein product is CASSQGPRAGGKNEQFF.

The sample holds one count of this clone. The CDR3 sequence is CASSTGHLNTEAFF. As DNA, the CDR3 is TGTGCCAGCAGTACCGGACACCTTAACACTGAAGCTTTCTTT. This sequence joins TRBV6-6 and TRBJ1-1; D may be TRBD1 (5 bases). The CDR3 runs to 14 residues. V lost 5 bases and J 2 bases, leaving 12 bases between the germline ends. CDR1 and CDR2 (germline): MNHNY, SVGAGI (reference sequence).

The chain uses TRBV29-1 and TRBJ1-2; 8 nucleotides line up with TRBD1. Germline V gene data show CDR1 as SQVTM and CDR2 as ANQGSEA. The V gene end was trimmed by 4 bases and the J gene end by 7 bases; junction bases not matched to a gene: 8. This CDR3 comprises 13 residues. This CDR3 is CSVARTGLVGYTF. In DNA, the CDR3 is TGCAGCGTTGCCCGGACAGGGCTGGTTGGCTACACCTTC.

The rearrangement joins TRBV12-5 to TRBJ1-1; D is unresolved. The V gene's germline CDR1 is LGHNT and CDR2 FRNRAP. CDR3 length: 12 amino acids. The V gene lost 8 bases and the J gene lost 4 bases, with 11 bases spanning the gap. The CDR3 loop reads CASRGDGTEAFF. CDR3 in DNA: TGTGCTAGTCGCGGGGATGGCACTGAAGCTTTCTTT.

The V and J genes are TRBV19 and TRBJ2-1; TRBD1 is a possible D gene (6 bases). From germline, CDR1 is LNHDA and CDR2 SQIVND (reference sequence). The V end was cut by 6 bases, the J end by 5 bases, with 17 bases between. The CDR3 extends over 15 amino acids. CDR3 nucleotide sequence: TGTGCCAGTAGGATACAGGGAGTCGCCCACAATGAGCAGTTCTTC. Its protein product is CASRIQGVAHNEQFF.

This chain joins TRBV4-2 and TRBJ1-2; D unclear. The germline CDR1 and CDR2 sequences are LGHNA and YNFKEQ. Trimming stripped 0 bases from V and 8 bases from J, with 19 bases between. CDR3 length equals 16 residues. The CDR3 DNA sequence: TGTGCCAGCAGCCAAGATTTGGCAGAAGTTCTACAGGGCTACACCTTC. This translates into CASSQDLAEVLQGYTF.

The chain carries TRBV25-1 and TRBJ1-4; tentatively, D is TRBD1 (5 bases). Trimming took 7 bases from V and 8 from J, leaving 14 bases between them. Germline V gene sequence: CDR1 MGHDK, CDR2 SYGVNS. The CDR3 covers 13 residues. CDR3 sequence (DNA): TGTGCCAGCAAAGTCCGGGGGGAGGAAAAACTGTTTTTT. Protein sequence: CASKVRGEEKLFF. Full variable domain (rest looked up from reference TRBV25-1 and TRBJ1-4): EADIYQTPRYLVIGTGKKITLECSQTMGHDKMYWYQQDPGMELHLIHYSYGVNSTEKGDLSSESTVSRIRTEHFPLTLESARPSHTSQYLCASKVRGEEKLFFGSGTQLSVL.

This rearrangement joins TRBV5-1 to TRBJ2-2; 10 nucleotides align to TRBD1. This CDR3 is 17 amino acids long. The V segment lost 3 bases and the J segment 5 bases; nucleotides outside the gene matches: 10. Germline CDR1 reads SGHRS; CDR2 reads YFSETQ. The CDR3 reads CASSSHSGTGVTGELFF. CDR3 coding DNA: TGCGCCAGCAGCTCCCACTCCGGGACAGGGGTAACCGGGGAGCTGTTTTTT.